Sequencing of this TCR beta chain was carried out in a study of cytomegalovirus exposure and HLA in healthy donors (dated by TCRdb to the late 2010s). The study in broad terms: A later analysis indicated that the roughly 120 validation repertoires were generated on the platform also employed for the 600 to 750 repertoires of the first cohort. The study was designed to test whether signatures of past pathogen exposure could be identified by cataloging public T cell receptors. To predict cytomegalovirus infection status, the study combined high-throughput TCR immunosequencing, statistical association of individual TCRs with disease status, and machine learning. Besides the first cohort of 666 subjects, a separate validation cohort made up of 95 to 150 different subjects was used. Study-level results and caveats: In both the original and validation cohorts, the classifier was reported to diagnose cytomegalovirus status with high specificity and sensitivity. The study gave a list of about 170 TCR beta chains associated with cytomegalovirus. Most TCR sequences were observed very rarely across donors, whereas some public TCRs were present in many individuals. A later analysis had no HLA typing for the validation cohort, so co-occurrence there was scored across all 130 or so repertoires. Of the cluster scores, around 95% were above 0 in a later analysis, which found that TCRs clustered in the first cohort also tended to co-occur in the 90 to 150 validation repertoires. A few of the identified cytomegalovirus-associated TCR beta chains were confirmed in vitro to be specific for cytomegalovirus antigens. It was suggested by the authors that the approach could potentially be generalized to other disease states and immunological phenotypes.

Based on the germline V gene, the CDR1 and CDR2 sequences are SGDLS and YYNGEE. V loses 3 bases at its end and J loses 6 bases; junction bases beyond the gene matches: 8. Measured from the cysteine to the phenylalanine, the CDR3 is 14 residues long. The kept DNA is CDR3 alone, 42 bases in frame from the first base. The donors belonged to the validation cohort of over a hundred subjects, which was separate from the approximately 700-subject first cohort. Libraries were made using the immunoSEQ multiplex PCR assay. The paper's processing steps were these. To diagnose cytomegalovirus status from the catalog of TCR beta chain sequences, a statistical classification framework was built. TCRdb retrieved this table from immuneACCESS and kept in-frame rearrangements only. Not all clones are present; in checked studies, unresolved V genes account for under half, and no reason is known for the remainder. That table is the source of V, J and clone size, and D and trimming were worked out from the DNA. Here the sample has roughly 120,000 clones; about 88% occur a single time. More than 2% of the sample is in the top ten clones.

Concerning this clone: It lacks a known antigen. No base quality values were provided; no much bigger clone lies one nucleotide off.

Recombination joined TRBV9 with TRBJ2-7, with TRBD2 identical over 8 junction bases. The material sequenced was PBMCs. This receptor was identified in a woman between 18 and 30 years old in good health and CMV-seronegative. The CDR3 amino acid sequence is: CASSAHDGGGEQYF. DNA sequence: TGTGCCAGCAGCGCACATGACGGGGGGGGCGAGCAGTACTTC.